A single sample gave rise to the 22 T cell receptor beta chains below, sequenced in a study of cytomegalovirus exposure and HLA in healthy donors. Clones were sequenced by immunoSEQ multiplex PCR, and TCRdb holds only the in-frame ones, with some missing. The sample consists of 120,000 to 150,000 clones, almost 85% of them appearing once. Sequencing was carried out using PBMCs. The receptors shown here come from a woman aged 25 to 45 in good health and CMV-seronegative.

This clone occurred once. The J gene is TRBJ1-3, the V gene TRBV18; TRBD1 aligns across 7 bases. This CDR3 comprises 16 residues. V shed 4 bases, J shed 2 bases, and the junction held 8 bases outside the gene matches. Germline CDR1 KGHSH, CDR2 LQKENI. CDR3 DNA: TGTGCCAGCTCACAAGGGACGACAGGGACTGGAAACACCATATATTTT. Protein: CASSQGTTGTGNTIYF.

The rearrangement joins TRBV18 to TRBJ1-2; 7 nucleotides match TRBD1. Unmatched junction bases numbered 5, after V lost 4 bases and J lost 6 bases. The CDR3 sequence is 13 residues long. The germline V gene has CDR1 KGHSH and CDR2 LQKENI. The CDR3 region is CASSLQGRNGYTF. The DNA for the CDR3 is TGTGCCAGCTCACTACAGGGGCGTAATGGCTACACCTTC.

A few counts support this clone. The V and J genes are TRBV7-9 and TRBJ2-7; 16 bases are a match to TRBD2. J lost 4 bases, V lost 5 bases, and 14 bases had no gene match. The germline gives CDR1 SEHNR, CDR2 FQNEAQ (reference sequence). The CDR3 consists of 19 residues. The CDR3 region is CASSQGTSGGELNPYEQYF. The CDR3 DNA reads TGTGCCAGCAGCCAGGGGACTAGCGGGGGGGAACTAAATCCGTACGAGCAGTACTTC.

This chain connects TRBV6-5 to TRBJ2-7; tentative D call: TRBD1 (6 bases). Germline-derived CDR1 and CDR2 are MNHEY and SVGAGI. V shed 3 bases and J shed 0 bases, with 9 bases lying between them. The CDR3 consists of 14 residues. The DNA of the CDR3 is TGTGCCAGCAGTTATCAGGGGAGCTCCTACGAGCAGTACTTC. This encodes CASSYQGSSYEQYF.

The rearrangement uses TRBV11-2 and TRBJ2-7; maybe TRBD2 (6 bases). The CDR3 totals 13 residues. The V gene lost 5 bases and the J gene lost 5 bases, with 13 bases spanning the gap. CDR1 is SGHAT and CDR2 is FQNNGV in the germline V gene. CDR3 sequence (DNA): TGTGCCAGCAGCGGCGGGATCTTGAACGAGCAGTACTTC. Translated, it gives CASSGGILNEQYF.

This clone has more than one count but fewer than ten. The rearrangement uses TRBV14 and TRBJ2-1; D might be TRBD2 (5 bases). The length of the CDR3 is 13 residues. Trimming shortened V by 2 bases and J by 6 bases, and 8 bases separated the two germline ends. Per germline, CDR1 SGHDN and CDR2 FVKESK. CDR3 nucleotide sequence: TGTGCCAGCAGCCAACAGAGGGCCAATGAGCAGTTCTTC. It codes for CASSQQRANEQFF. Full variable domain (remainder filled in from reference TRBV14 and TRBJ2-1): EAGVTQFPSHSVIEKGQTVTLRCDPISGHDNLYWYRRVMGKEIKFLLHFVKESKQDESGMPNNRFLAERTGGTYSTLKVQPAELEDSGVYFCASSQQRANEQFFGPGTRLTVL.

In this sample, this clone turned up a few times. The rearrangement links TRBV7-3 to TRBJ1-2; 7 bases are shared with TRBD1. J was trimmed by 8 bases and V by 0 bases; bases with no gene match: 6. Germline CDR1 reads SGHTA; CDR2 reads FQGTGA. The CDR3 is made up of 14 amino acids. The CDR3 protein is CASSLTGTADGYTF. CDR3 in DNA: TGTGCCAGCAGCTTAACAGGGACAGCCGACGGCTACACCTTC.

The sample holds one count of this clone. The V call is TRBV19, the J call TRBJ1-2; D is uncertain. Looked up from germline, CDR1 is LNHDA and CDR2 is SQIVND (reference sequence). Trimming took off 2 bases at V and 6 bases at J, with 10 bases between the two ends. The CDR3 sequence is 13 residues long. The CDR3 nucleotides read TGTGCCAGTAGTATAAGCCCGGGGAATGGCTACACCTTC. Amino acids: CASSISPGNGYTF.

The CDR3 bases are TGTGCCAGCAGCCCTCTGCGGGGCTACACCTTC. Translating gives CASSPLRGYTF. The chain couples TRBV7-9 to TRBJ1-2; D uncertain. The CDR3 runs 11 residues. Germline CDR1 and CDR2: SEHNR and FQNEAQ (reference sequence). The germline V and J ends were trimmed by 5 bases and 8 bases, with 9 bases remaining between them.

V usage is TRBV18 and J usage is TRBJ1-4; 11 bases map to TRBD1. CDR1 KGHSH and CDR2 LQKENI come from the germline V gene. This CDR3 spans 18 amino acids. After removal of 1 base from V and 4 bases from J, the junction contained 8 bases not matched to a gene. The DNA of the CDR3 is TGTGCCAGCTCACCACGGGGACAGGGGGGCAGCGGTAATGAAAAACTGTTTTTT. Protein product: CASSPRGQGGSGNEKLFF.

V usage is TRBV2 and J usage is TRBJ2-7; 12 positions match TRBD2. The CDR3 is 14 amino acids. The germline gives CDR1 SNHLY, CDR2 FYNNEI. V lost 6 bases and J lost 3; bases outside the gene matches: 3. CDR3 DNA sequence: TGTGCCAGCAGCGGACTAGCGGGGAGCTACGAGCAGTACTTC. It codes for CASSGLAGSYEQYF.

The chain joins TRBV7-9 to TRBJ1-6, with 9 positions matching TRBD1. Germline V gene lookup returns CDR1 SEHNR and CDR2 FQNEAQ (reference sequence). Unmatched junction bases numbered 6, after V lost 5 bases and J lost 7 bases. The CDR3 length is 15 residues. This CDR3 is CASSPWDRENSPLHF. The CDR3 nucleotides read TGTGCCAGCAGCCCCTGGGACAGGGAAAATTCACCCCTCCACTTT.

The J gene is TRBJ1-2, the V gene TRBV6-1; TRBD1 is a possible D gene (6 bases). Germline values: CDR1 MNHNS, CDR2 SASEGT. V was cut by 1 base and J by 4 bases, with 13 bases left in between. The CDR3 has 15 residues. CDR3 nucleotide sequence: TGTGCCAGCAGTGAAGGGGTCAGGGGCCTCTATGGCTACACCTTC. As protein: CASSEGVRGLYGYTF.

The V call is TRBV14, the J call TRBJ1-2, with 7 bases aligning to TRBD1. This CDR3 spans 16 amino acids. Germline trimming cut 2 bases from V and 6 bases from J; bases unmatched to any gene: 12. Germline-derived CDR1 and CDR2 are SGHDN and FVKESK. Written as DNA, the CDR3 is TGTGCCAGCAGCCAAACCCTGGACAGGTTCCATGATGGCTACACCTTC. As protein: CASSQTLDRFHDGYTF.

This clone was recorded once. J is TRBJ2-1 and V is TRBV6-4; TRBD2 matches 15 bases. Looked up from germline, CDR1 is MRHNA and CDR2 is SNTAGT. The CDR3 length is 15 residues. Trimming removed 4 bases from V and 6 bases from J; junction bases left unmatched: 1. The CDR3 nucleotides are TGTGCCAGCAGTGGGACTAGCGGGGGGGCCAATGAGCAGTTCTTC. Protein: CASSGTSGGANEQFF.

The chain recombines TRBV5-1 with TRBJ2-5, with TRBD1 as a possible D gene (6 bases). Germline loops: CDR1 SGHRS, CDR2 YFSETQ. The CDR3 length is 12 residues. CDR3 sequence reads: CATRTGRETQYF. CDR3 bases: TGCGCTACTAGAACAGGGCGAGAGACCCAGTACTTC.

The chain links TRBV7-8 to TRBJ2-3; D possibly corresponds to TRBD1 (6 bases). The CDR3 spans 14 residues. V lost 5 bases and J 2 bases, leaving 11 bases between the germline ends. From germline, CDR1 is SGHVS and CDR2 FQNEAQ. This chain's CDR3 is CASSPRGHTDTQYF. CDR3 bases: TGTGCCAGCAGCCCAAGGGGACACACAGATACGCAGTATTTT.

The chain joins TRBV27 to TRBJ1-6, with TRBD1 matching over 9 bases. The CDR3 spans 16 residues. CDR1 is MNHEY and CDR2 is SMNVEV in the germline V gene (reference sequence). Losses at the gene ends were 0 bases for V and 3 bases for J; bases not matched to a gene: 0. In nucleotides, the CDR3 is TGTGCCAGCAGTTTATCGGGACAGGGCTATAATTCACCCCTCCACTTT. Its translation is CASSLSGQGYNSPLHF.

The V and J genes are TRBV15 and TRBJ2-1; 10 bases are a match to TRBD1. Per germline, CDR1 LNHNV and CDR2 YYDKDF (reference sequence). The CDR3 is 14 amino acids. The V and J ends lost 4 bases and 6 bases, in that order; junction bases with no gene match: 3. In nucleotides, the CDR3 is TGTGCCACCAGCAAGGGACAGGGGCTCAATGAGCAGTTCTTC. It specifies CATSKGQGLNEQFF. The entire variable domain, with the rest obtained from reference TRBV15 and TRBJ2-1, is as follows: DAMVIQNPRYQVTQFGKPVTLSCSQTLNHNVMYWYQQKSSQAPKLLFHYYDKDFNNEADTPDNFQSRRPNTSFCFLDIRSPGLGDTAMYLCATSKGQGLNEQFFGPGTRLTVL.

The J gene is TRBJ1-4, the V gene TRBV6-5; no clear D. Germline V gene data show CDR1 as MNHEY and CDR2 as SVGAGI. Between the trimmed V and J ends, which lost 0 bases and 12 bases, there was a span of 11 bases. The CDR3 has 13 residues. CDR3 protein: CASSYSGSRELFF. The CDR3 DNA reads as TGTGCCAGCAGTTACTCGGGTTCGAGGGAACTGTTTTTT.

This sequence joins TRBV5-6 and TRBJ2-3; 9 bases align to TRBD1. This CDR3 spans 17 amino acids. V lost 7 bases, J lost 5 bases, and 17 bases stayed unmatched. The germline gives CDR1 SGHDT, CDR2 YYEEEE. This CDR3 is CASGRDRVSVYLDTQYF. CDR3 DNA: TGTGCCAGCGGCCGGGACAGGGTGAGCGTTTATTTAGATACGCAGTATTTT.

This chain links TRBV5-1 with TRBJ1-2; 10 positions agree with TRBD1. With V trimmed by 4 bases and J by 2 bases, 8 bases remained unmatched. The CDR3 extends over 16 amino acids. Germline CDR1 is SGHRS and CDR2 is YFSETQ. The DNA of the CDR3 is TGCGCCAGCAGCCCGGGACAGGGGTCCCTAAACTATGGCTACACCTTC. Protein product: CASSPGQGSLNYGYTF.